This T cell receptor beta chain was sequenced during a study of blood T cell repertoires in COVID-19. Study in general: There were acute and convalescent COVID-19 samples, and they came from the United States, Italy and Spain.

J gave up 6 bases and V 8 bases, and 8 bases lay outside the gene matches. The germline V gene encodes CDR1 MNHEY and CDR2 SVGAGI. The CDR3 has 13 residues. By sample share, this clone is medium-sized. This table comes from immunoSEQ multiplex PCR, and its TCRdb copy is limited to in-frame clones, with some not included. The sample records approximately 45,000 clones, approximately 82% being singletons. The clonotype comes from an elderly woman with acute or convalescent COVID-19. V usage is TRBV6-5 and J usage is TRBJ2-7; 9 positions agree with TRBD2. The sample was peripheral blood. CDR3 sequence: CASSIAGDGEQYF. The CDR3 coding sequence is TGTGCCAGCTCCATAGCGGGGGACGGCGAGCAGTACTTC.